Listed below are T cell receptor beta chains from one sample, sequenced in a study of shared clonotypes between healthy human individuals. Here immunoSEQ multiplex PCR was the method, and the copy in TCRdb shows in-frame clones only, minus some. The sample shows roughly 2.5 million clones, 85% to 95% of them seen only once. The sample taken for sequencing was naive CD4+ T cells sorted from blood. The receptors shown here come from a young man in good health. CDR3s include the opening cysteine and the closing phenylalanine or tryptophan. Fields, in order: CDR3 protein, CDR3 DNA, V gene, D gene, clone size, J gene, CDR3 length. D genes are given only for firm matches. Size is omitted from some rows. Given values are once, few, many or a class for expanded clones.

CDR3: CASSTPTGISHEQYF; DNA: TGTGCCAGCAGCACCCCGACAGGGATTAGCCACGAGCAGTACTTC; V: TRBV28; D: TRBD1; size: -; J: TRBJ2-7; length: 15
CDR3: CASSSRPPASTDTQYF; DNA: TGTGCCAGCAGCTCCCGCCCACCTGCTAGCACAGATACGCAGTATTTT; V: TRBV11-2; D: -; size: -; J: TRBJ2-3; length: 16
CDR3: CASSLPRPGADGYTF; DNA: TGTGCCAGCAGTTTACCCCGCCCTGGGGCGGATGGCTACACCTTC; V: TRBV28; D: -; size: -; J: TRBJ1-2; length: 15
CDR3: CASSLGRGSYEQYF; DNA: TGTGCCAGCAGCCTAGGGCGGGGATCCTACGAGCAGTACTTC; V: TRBV7-2; D: -; size: -; J: TRBJ2-7; length: 14
CDR3: CASSFGQNYGYTF; DNA: TGTGCCAGCAGCTTCGGACAGAACTATGGCTACACCTTC; V: TRBV7-2; D: -; size: -; J: TRBJ1-2; length: 13
CDR3: CASRGTEQETQYF; DNA: TGTGCCAGTAGGGGGACAGAACAAGAGACCCAGTACTTC; V: TRBV19; D: TRBD1; size: -; J: TRBJ2-5; length: 13
CDR3: CASGLSSNQPQHF; DNA: TGTGCTAGTGGTTTAAGTAGCAATCAGCCCCAGCATTTT; V: TRBV12-5; D: -; size: -; J: TRBJ1-5; length: 13
CDR3: CASSSRSAGTLYNEQFF; DNA: TGTGCCAGTAGTTCCAGATCAGCGGGGACCCTGTACAATGAGCAGTTCTTC; V: TRBV19; D: TRBD2; size: -; J: TRBJ2-1; length: 17
CDR3: CASNTGAGSTDTQYF; DNA: TGTGCCAGCAATACTGGGGCAGGCAGCACAGATACGCAGTATTTT; V: TRBV27; D: -; size: -; J: TRBJ2-3; length: 15
CDR3: CASAGQGARGTEAFF; DNA: TGCGCCAGCGCGGGACAGGGGGCTAGGGGCACTGAAGCTTTCTTT; V: TRBV5-1; D: TRBD1; size: once; J: TRBJ1-1; length: 15
CDR3: CASSPGIWVYNEQFF; DNA: TGTGCCAGCAGTCCGGGGATTTGGGTTTACAATGAGCAGTTCTTC; V: TRBV28; D: -; size: once; J: TRBJ2-1; length: 15
CDR3: CASSPLYYNEQFF; DNA: TGTGCCAGCTCACCACTATATTACAATGAGCAGTTCTTC; V: TRBV18; D: -; size: once; J: TRBJ2-1; length: 13
CDR3: CASSAWDRNYGYTF; DNA: TGTGCCAGCAGCGCCTGGGACCGCAACTATGGCTACACCTTC; V: TRBV5-4; D: -; size: -; J: TRBJ1-2; length: 14
CDR3: CASSLGTGAQTDYEQYF; DNA: TGTGCCAGCAGCTTAGGGACAGGGGCTCAAACGGACTACGAGCAGTACTTC; V: TRBV7-9; D: TRBD1; size: -; J: TRBJ2-7; length: 17
CDR3: CAWSVAGAGQPQHF; DNA: TGTGCCTGGAGTGTAGCAGGGGCAGGTCAGCCCCAGCATTTT; V: TRBV30; D: -; size: -; J: TRBJ1-5; length: 14
CDR3: CASSTVVGNEQFF; DNA: TGTGCCAGCTCAACCGTGGTCGGCAATGAGCAGTTCTTC; V: TRBV6-5; D: -; size: -; J: TRBJ2-1; length: 13
CDR3: CASSLEGGPYEQYF; DNA: TGTGCCAGCAGCTTAGAAGGGGGCCCCTACGAGCAGTACTTC; V: TRBV11-2; D: TRBD1; size: -; J: TRBJ2-7; length: 14
CDR3: CASSTTGISYNEQFF; DNA: TGTGCCAGTAGTACAACGGGCATCTCCTACAATGAGCAGTTCTTC; V: TRBV19; D: -; size: -; J: TRBJ2-1; length: 15
CDR3: CASSGQGSQPQHF; DNA: TGTGCCAGCTCAGGCCAGGGGAGTCAGCCCCAGCATTTT; V: TRBV18; D: -; size: -; J: TRBJ1-5; length: 13
CDR3: CASSSRTGWETQYF; DNA: TGTGCCAGCAGCTCCCGGACAGGGTGGGAGACCCAGTACTTC; V: TRBV13; D: TRBD1; size: -; J: TRBJ2-5; length: 14
CDR3: CASSVGGAEYEQYF; DNA: TGTGCCAGCAGCGTCGGGGGGGCTGAATACGAGCAGTACTTC; V: TRBV9; D: TRBD2; size: -; J: TRBJ2-7; length: 14
CDR3: CASTPGGGRPQHF; DNA: TGTGCCAGCACCCCGGGGGGGGGCCGGCCCCAGCATTTT; V: TRBV7-9; D: -; size: -; J: TRBJ1-5; length: 13
CDR3: CAISAGGSYEQYF; DNA: TGTGCCATCAGTGCAGGGGGATCCTACGAGCAGTACTTC; V: TRBV10-3; D: TRBD1; size: -; J: TRBJ2-7; length: 13
CDR3: CASSLGTGDSNEQFF; DNA: TGTGCCAGCAGCCTCGGGACAGGGGATAGCAATGAGCAGTTCTTC; V: TRBV11-3; D: TRBD1; size: -; J: TRBJ2-1; length: 15
CDR3: CASSLGQLQETQYF; DNA: TGCGCCAGCAGCTTGGGGCAGCTTCAAGAGACCCAGTACTTC; V: TRBV5-1; D: -; size: -; J: TRBJ2-5; length: 14
CDR3: CSVIVGAGVLTF; DNA: TGCAGCGTCATTGTCGGGGCCGGCGTCCTGACTTTC; V: TRBV29-1; D: -; size: -; J: TRBJ2-6; length: 12
CDR3: CASSPPVTYEQYF; DNA: TGTGCCAGCTCACCACCGGTGACGTACGAGCAGTACTTC; V: TRBV18; D: -; size: -; J: TRBJ2-7; length: 13
CDR3: CASTKDSVLQETQYF; DNA: TGTGCCAGCACTAAGGACTCAGTATTACAAGAGACCCAGTACTTC; V: TRBV2; D: -; size: -; J: TRBJ2-5; length: 15
CDR3: CASSFVGTGDGANVLTF; DNA: TGTGCCAGCAGCTTTGTCGGGACAGGGGATGGGGCCAACGTCCTGACTTTC; V: TRBV5-5; D: TRBD1; size: -; J: TRBJ2-6; length: 17
CDR3: CASSNGQGNTEAFF; DNA: TGTGCCAGTAGTAACGGACAGGGGAACACTGAAGCTTTCTTT; V: TRBV19; D: TRBD1; size: -; J: TRBJ1-1; length: 14
CDR3: CASSLAKLDGYSYEQYF; DNA: TGTGCCAGCAGCTTGGCGAAACTGGACGGATACTCCTACGAGCAGTACTTC; V: TRBV7-2; D: -; size: -; J: TRBJ2-7; length: 17
CDR3: CASSRDRRSYNSPLHF; DNA: TGTGCCAGTAGTAGGGACCGACGCTCCTATAATTCACCCCTCCACTTT; V: TRBV19; D: -; size: -; J: TRBJ1-6; length: 16
CDR3: CASSLPPGFQPQHF; DNA: TGTGCCAGCAGCTTACCCCCAGGGTTTCAGCCCCAGCATTTT; V: TRBV7-2; D: -; size: -; J: TRBJ1-5; length: 14
CDR3: CASEWGLGANVLTF; DNA: TGTGCCAGCGAGTGGGGGCTTGGGGCCAACGTCCTGACTTTC; V: TRBV6-6; D: -; size: -; J: TRBJ2-6; length: 14
CDR3: CATRQGSSKLFF; DNA: TGTGCCACGCGACAGGGATCATCAAAACTGTTTTTT; V: TRBV11-3; D: TRBD1; size: -; J: TRBJ1-4; length: 12
CDR3: CASSYATGQGAKEAFF; DNA: TGTGCCAGCAGTTACGCCACGGGACAGGGGGCGAAGGAAGCTTTCTTT; V: TRBV6-5; D: TRBD1; size: -; J: TRBJ1-1; length: 16
CDR3: CASSAGTADTQYF; DNA: TGTGCCAGCTCGGCGGGAACGGCGGATACGCAGTATTTT; V: TRBV18; D: -; size: -; J: TRBJ2-3; length: 13
CDR3: CASSWQGASDTQYF; DNA: TGTGCCAGCAGCTGGCAGGGGGCATCGGATACGCAGTATTTT; V: TRBV5-4; D: TRBD1; size: -; J: TRBJ2-3; length: 14
CDR3: CASSGQKNTEAFF; DNA: TGTGCCAGCTCAGGACAGAAGAACACTGAAGCTTTCTTT; V: TRBV18; D: -; size: -; J: TRBJ1-1; length: 13
CDR3: CASSALPSGIPFADYNEQFF; DNA: TGTGCCAGCAGCGCCTTACCGAGTGGCATCCCTTTTGCGGATTACAATGAGCAGTTCTTC; V: TRBV9; D: -; size: few; J: TRBJ2-1; length: 20
CDR3: CASSDWPINEKLFF; DNA: TGTGCCAGCAGTGATTGGCCGATTAATGAAAAACTGTTTTTT; V: TRBV6-1; D: -; size: -; J: TRBJ1-4; length: 14
CDR3: CASSVASSGNTIYF; DNA: TGTGCCAGCAGTGTAGCGTCCTCTGGAAACACCATATATTTT; V: TRBV2; D: -; size: -; J: TRBJ1-3; length: 14
CDR3: CASSLGAGNEKLFF; DNA: TGCGCCAGCAGCTTGGGGGCAGGGAATGAAAAACTGTTTTTT; V: TRBV5-1; D: -; size: -; J: TRBJ1-4; length: 14
CDR3: CSVDRGTFEAFF; DNA: TGCAGCGTTGATAGGGGAACCTTTGAAGCTTTCTTT; V: TRBV29-1; D: -; size: -; J: TRBJ1-1; length: 12
CDR3: CASSLIGDRNEKLFF; DNA: TGCGCCAGCAGCTTGATAGGGGACAGGAATGAAAAACTGTTTTTT; V: TRBV5-1; D: TRBD1; size: -; J: TRBJ1-4; length: 15
CDR3: CASTQSYGYTF; DNA: TGTGCCAGCACCCAATCCTATGGCTACACCTTC; V: TRBV2; D: -; size: -; J: TRBJ1-2; length: 11